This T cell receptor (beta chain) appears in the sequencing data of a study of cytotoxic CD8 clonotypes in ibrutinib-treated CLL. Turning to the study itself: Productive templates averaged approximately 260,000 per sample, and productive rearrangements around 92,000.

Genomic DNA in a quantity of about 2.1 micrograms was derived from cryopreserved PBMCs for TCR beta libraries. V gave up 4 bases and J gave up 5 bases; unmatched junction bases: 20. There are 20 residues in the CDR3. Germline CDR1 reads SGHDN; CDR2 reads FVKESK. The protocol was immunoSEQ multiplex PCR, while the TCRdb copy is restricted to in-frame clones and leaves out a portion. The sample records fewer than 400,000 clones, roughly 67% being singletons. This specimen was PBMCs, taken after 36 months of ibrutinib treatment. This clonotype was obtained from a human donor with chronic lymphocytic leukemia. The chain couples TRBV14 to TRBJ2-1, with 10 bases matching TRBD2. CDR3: CASSPEGLAGGRDWDNEQFF. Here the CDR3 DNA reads TGTGCCAGCAGCCCAGAGGGATTAGCGGGGGGCCGAGATTGGGACAATGAGCAGTTCTTC.